This is a list of T cell receptor beta chains from one sample in a study of technical replicates of blood from a handful of donors. Method: immunoSEQ multiplex PCR; TCRdb's copy keeps in-frame clones and lacks some. The sample has approximately 95,000 clones, about 95% seen once. Source material: T cells isolated from PBMCs. The receptors stem from a human donor in good health. The CDR3 runs from the conserved cysteine through the conserved F or W. The D gene is left open where the match is weak. A row's size may be missing; if present it is once, few, many or a size class.

size,J,V,D,CDR3,DNA
few,TRBJ1-2,TRBV5-1,-,CASSLGGERGYTF,TGCGCCAGCAGCTTAGGAGGGGAGCGGGGCTACACCTTC
-,TRBJ2-5,TRBV5-1,-,CASSSLRGNVKRGEETQYF,TGCGCCAGCAGCTCCCTCCGGGGGAACGTTAAGCGCGGAGAAGAGACCCAGTACTTC
-,TRBJ1-2,TRBV2,TRBD1,CASRGQEANYGYTF,TGTGCCAGCAGAGGACAGGAAGCTAACTATGGCTACACCTTC
-,TRBJ1-5,TRBV19,TRBD1,CASSPRDRGLNQPQHF,TGTGCCAGTAGTCCCCGGGACAGGGGGCTCAATCAGCCCCAGCATTTT
-,TRBJ2-7,TRBV29-1,TRBD2,CSSGPTGLADIPDSYEQYF,TGCAGCTCTGGGCCGACGGGACTAGCGGATATACCTGACTCCTACGAGCAGTACTTC
-,TRBJ1-1,TRBV4-3,-,CASSRGTEAFF,TGCGCCAGCAGCCGCGGAACTGAAGCTTTCTTT
-,TRBJ2-1,TRBV5-1,-,CASSLSVNEQFF,TGCGCCAGCAGCTTGTCAGTCAATGAGCAGTTCTTC
-,TRBJ1-1,TRBV5-1,-,CASSFGGPTEAFF,TGCGCCAGCAGCTTCGGGGGGCCCACTGAAGCTTTCTTT
-,TRBJ2-7,TRBV10-3,TRBD1,CAISLGQGREQYF,TGTGCCATCAGCTTAGGACAGGGTCGCGAGCAGTACTTC
-,TRBJ2-1,TRBV6-5,TRBD1,CASSYSGTANFNEQFF,TGTGCCAGCAGTTACTCCGGGACAGCGAATTTCAATGAGCAGTTCTTC
-,TRBJ1-3,TRBV5-1,-,CASSPAGASGNTIYF,TGCGCCAGCAGCCCAGCAGGGGCTTCTGGAAACACCATATATTTT
once,TRBJ1-2,TRBV19,-,CASTGRVGGYTF,TGTGCCAGTACTGGCAGGGTAGGTGGCTACACCTTC
-,TRBJ2-2,TRBV5-1,TRBD1,CASSRQGADTGELFF,TGCGCCAGCAGCCGACAGGGGGCAGACACCGGGGAGCTGTTTTTT
-,TRBJ2-3,TRBV30,TRBD2,CAWSVRLAGGQGRQYF,TGTGCCTGGAGTGTAAGGCTAGCGGGCGGGCAGGGGAGGCAGTATTTT
-,TRBJ2-1,TRBV5-1,TRBD2,CASSSSGSSYNEQFF,TGCGCCAGCAGCTCTAGCGGGAGCTCCTACAATGAGCAGTTCTTC
-,TRBJ2-3,TRBV11-2,-,CASSLILFTDTQYF,TGTGCCAGCAGCTTAATACTTTTCACAGATACGCAGTATTTT
-,TRBJ1-1,TRBV15,-,CATSRGQLNTEAFF,TGTGCCACCAGCAGAGGACAGCTGAACACTGAAGCTTTCTTT
-,TRBJ1-5,TRBV6-1,-,CASRTGFGRPQHF,TGTGCCAGCAGAACAGGCTTTGGTCGGCCCCAGCATTTT
-,TRBJ1-2,TRBV5-4,TRBD1,CASSFGQGLYGYTF,TGTGCCAGCAGCTTCGGACAGGGGCTCTATGGCTACACCTTC
-,TRBJ2-1,TRBV27,-,CASSLGNVEQFF,TGTGCCAGCAGTTTAGGCAACGTTGAGCAGTTCTTC
-,TRBJ2-5,TRBV5-4,-,CASARAGALYQETQYF,TGTGCCAGCGCTAGGGCAGGGGCTTTGTACCAAGAGACCCAGTACTTC
-,TRBJ2-3,TRBV10-1,-,CASSDLAGPPGTDTQYF,TGCGCCAGCAGTGATCTGGCGGGGCCACCTGGCACAGATACGCAGTATTTT
-,TRBJ2-7,TRBV19,TRBD1,CASSGKTGAVVGEQYF,TGTGCCAGTAGTGGCAAAACAGGGGCGGTGGTTGGCGAGCAGTACTTC
-,TRBJ2-3,TRBV29-1,TRBD2,CSVRLAASTDTQYF,TGCAGCGTCCGACTAGCCGCTAGCACAGATACGCAGTATTTT
-,TRBJ1-5,TRBV19,-,CASTTEVQPQHF,TGTGCCAGTACGACAGAGGTTCAGCCCCAGCATTTT
-,TRBJ2-7,TRBV2,-,CASLLGARNYEQYF,TGTGCCAGCCTACTTGGGGCCAGAAACTACGAGCAGTACTTC
once,TRBJ2-3,TRBV2,-,CASSEKWLDTDTQYF,TGTGCCAGCAGTGAAAAGTGGTTAGACACAGATACGCAGTATTTT
-,TRBJ2-1,TRBV6-1,TRBD1,CASTATGQGDNEQFF,TGTGCCAGCACAGCTACGGGACAGGGGGACAATGAGCAGTTCTTC
-,TRBJ2-3,TRBV27,TRBD2,CASTPQAGVSTDTQYF,TGTGCCAGCACCCCCCAAGCGGGAGTTAGCACAGATACGCAGTATTTT
-,TRBJ1-1,TRBV7-9,-,CASSFWTNTEAFF,TGTGCCAGCAGCTTCTGGACAAACACTGAAGCTTTCTTT
-,TRBJ1-1,TRBV7-9,-,CASSVGTRNTEAFF,TGTGCCAGCAGCGTCGGGACACGGAACACTGAAGCTTTCTTT
-,TRBJ2-7,TRBV28,TRBD2,CASRRSGRAWEQYF,TGTGCCAGCAGGCGTAGCGGGAGGGCATGGGAGCAGTACTTC
-,TRBJ1-2,TRBV11-2,TRBD1,CASSLVDRGDGYTF,TGTGCCAGCAGCTTAGTAGACAGGGGGGACGGCTACACCTTC
-,TRBJ2-7,TRBV14,-,CASSHRWQGKLGEQYF,TGTGCCAGCAGCCATAGGTGGCAGGGGAAATTGGGGGAGCAGTACTTC
-,TRBJ1-2,TRBV7-8,TRBD1,CASSSRTGSGYGYTF,TGTGCCAGCAGCTCGCGGACAGGTTCGGGCTATGGCTACACCTTC
-,TRBJ2-7,TRBV7-2,TRBD2,CASSSLAEANEQYF,TGTGCCAGCAGCTCACTAGCGGAGGCTAACGAGCAGTACTTC
-,TRBJ1-1,TRBV7-3,TRBD1,CASSPTGSMNTEAFF,TGTGCCAGCAGCCCGACAGGGTCTATGAACACTGAAGCTTTCTTT
-,TRBJ2-1,TRBV11-2,TRBD2,CASSLRAGGPAYNEQFF,TGTGCCAGCAGCCTTCGAGCGGGAGGGCCGGCCTACAATGAGCAGTTCTTC
once,TRBJ1-2,TRBV18,TRBD1,CASSPVDRGDGYTF,TGTGCCAGCTCACCGGTGGACAGGGGAGACGGCTACACCTTC
once,TRBJ2-6,TRBV5-1,TRBD1,CASSLSQGAGANVLTF,TGCGCCAGCAGCTTAAGCCAGGGGGCTGGGGCCAACGTCCTGACTTTC
few,TRBJ1-3,TRBV2,-,CASNTIVSGNTIYF,TGTGCCAGCAACACTATCGTATCTGGAAACACCATATATTTT
-,TRBJ2-3,TRBV19,TRBD1,CASSKVGQGYEDTQYF,TGTGCCAGTAGTAAAGTAGGACAGGGGTACGAAGATACGCAGTATTTT
-,TRBJ2-2,TRBV7-3,TRBD1,CASSATGATGELFF,TGTGCCAGCAGCGCGACAGGGGCCACCGGGGAGCTGTTTTTT
-,TRBJ2-1,TRBV5-1,TRBD2,CASSFRVRLAGESEQFF,TGCGCCAGCAGCTTTAGGGTACGCCTAGCGGGAGAAAGTGAGCAGTTCTTC
-,TRBJ2-1,TRBV30,-,CAYHPGLPLNEQFF,TGTGCCTATCACCCGGGACTTCCCCTCAATGAGCAGTTCTTC
-,TRBJ2-1,TRBV7-9,TRBD2,CASRRTSGNNEQFF,TGTGCCAGCAGGAGGACTAGCGGGAACAATGAGCAGTTCTTC
-,TRBJ1-4,TRBV28,TRBD1,CASTMTGTEEKLFF,TGTGCCAGCACCATGACGGGGACAGAGGAAAAACTGTTTTTT
-,TRBJ2-3,TRBV6-4,-,CASKQAFSTDTQYF,TGTGCCAGCAAACAGGCCTTTAGCACAGATACGCAGTATTTT
-,TRBJ2-7,TRBV27,-,CASSLGAIKYEQYF,TGTGCCAGCAGTTTGGGGGCAATTAAATACGAGCAGTACTTC
-,TRBJ1-5,TRBV18,-,CASSLSRDYQPQHF,TGTGCCAGCTCGCTAAGCAGGGATTATCAGCCCCAGCATTTT
-,TRBJ1-1,TRBV2,-,CASCLSVMNTEAFF,TGTGCCAGTTGCTTATCAGTGATGAACACTGAAGCTTTCTTT
-,TRBJ2-7,TRBV4-2,-,CASSQGVAPYEQYF,TGTGCCAGCAGCCAGGGAGTCGCCCCATACGAGCAGTACTTC
-,TRBJ2-1,TRBV7-3,TRBD2,CASSFFELAAGEQFF,TGTGCCAGCAGCTTTTTTGAACTAGCGGCAGGGGAGCAGTTCTTC
once,TRBJ2-2,TRBV27,-,CASSPTGLGTGELFF,TGTGCCAGCAGTCCCACAGGGTTAGGCACCGGGGAGCTGTTTTTT